One and the same sample provided the 7 T cell receptor beta chains below, sequenced in a study of OX40 agonist ivuxolimab in advanced cancers. Sequenced by immunoSEQ multiplex PCR; TCRdb stores in-frame clones only, minus some. The sample records 60,000 or so clones, 87% being singletons. The input for sequencing was CD4+ or CD8+ T cells sorted from blood, taken in a trial of the OX40 agonist ivuxolimab. The receptors here all came from an adult with an advanced solid tumor such as melanoma, head and neck, liver or kidney cancer.

The chain employs TRBV25-1 and TRBJ2-3, with TRBD2 matching 12 bases. V lost 2 bases to trimming and J lost 5 bases; unmatched junction nucleotides: 8. CDR1 is MGHDK and CDR2 is SYGVNS in the germline V gene. This CDR3 comprises 17 residues. The CDR3, as DNA: TGTGCCAGCAGTGAAGCTAGCGGGAGGGCGGGCGAAGATACGCAGTATTTT. Its translation is CASSEASGRAGEDTQYF.

The chain couples TRBV6-1 to TRBJ2-1, with 10 bases fitting TRBD1. Germline V CDR1 and CDR2: MNHNS, SASEGT. The CDR3 runs 19 residues. V trimming: 2 bases; J trimming: 0 bases; junction bases outside the gene matches: 10. CDR3 nucleotides: TGTGCCAGCAGTGAATATGGGACAGGGGACAGGAGCTCCTACAATGAGCAGTTCTTC. Protein product: CASSEYGTGDRSSYNEQFF.

V and J are TRBV5-1 and TRBJ2-5; D possibly uses TRBD1 or TRBD2 (5 bases each). Trimming removed 0 bases from V and 1 base from J, with 10 bases in between. The CDR3 runs to 15 residues. CDR1 SGHRS and CDR2 YFSETQ come from the germline V gene. CDR3 coding DNA: TGCGCCAGCAGCTTGGCGGGGCAGGCCCAAGAGACCCAGTACTTC. Encoded protein: CASSLAGQAQETQYF.

The chain combines TRBV7-8 with TRBJ1-5; TRBD1 is a possible D gene (5 bases). V lost 2 bases to trimming and J lost 6 bases, with 5 bases between them. This CDR3 has 12 amino acids. CDR1 is SGHVS and CDR2 is FQNEAQ in the germline V gene. The CDR3: CASSLQGQPQHF. CDR3 in DNA: TGTGCCAGCAGCTTACAGGGTCAGCCCCAGCATTTT. The variable domain in full, with the rest retrieved from reference TRBV7-8 and TRBJ1-5, is GAGVSQSPRYKVAKRGQDVALRCDPISGHVSLFWYQQALGQGPEFLTYFQNEAQLDKSGLPSDRFFAERPEGSVSTLKIQRTQQEDSAVYLCASSLQGQPQHFGDGTRLSIL.

The rearrangement joins TRBV9 to TRBJ2-1; D gene unclear. Trimming left V 0 bases short and J 12 bases short, with 16 bases between. Germline-derived CDR1 and CDR2 are SGDLS and YYNGEE. The CDR3 is 14 amino acids. The CDR3 nucleotides read TGTGCCAGCAGCGTAGGGGGTCGGTATGATGGGCAGTTCTTC. It is translated as CASSVGGRYDGQFF.

J is TRBJ2-5 and V is TRBV9; D unresolved. CDR1 and CDR2 (germline): SGDLS, YYNGEE. V was shortened by 4 bases and J by 2 bases, with 18 bases between the two germline ends. CDR3 length: 16 residues. CDR3: CASSPWPLTVQETQYF. As DNA, the CDR3 is TGTGCCAGCAGCCCATGGCCATTAACCGTTCAAGAGACCCAGTACTTC. Drawing the rest from reference TRBV9 and TRBJ2-5, the complete variable domain is DSGVTQTPKHLITATGQRVTLRCSPRSGDLSVYWYQQSLDQGLQFLIQYYNGEERAKGNILERFSAQQFPDLHSELNLSSLELGDSALYFCASSPWPLTVQETQYFGPGTRLLVL.

The V and J genes are TRBV28 and TRBJ2-1; 9 nucleotides align to TRBD1. CDR1 is MDHEN, CDR2 SYDVKM, per germline. The CDR3 has 15 amino acids. The ends lost 5 bases at V and 7 bases at J; junction bases unmatched: 9. The CDR3 nucleotides read TGTGCCAGCAGTACCACCGGGACAGGGATGAATGAGCAGTTCTTC. This codes for CASSTTGTGMNEQFF. Complete variable domain (other parts from reference TRBV28 and TRBJ2-1): DVKVTQSSRYLVKRTGEKVFLECVQDMDHENMFWYRQDPGLGLRLIYFSYDVKMKEKGDIPEGYSVSREKKERFSLILESASTNQTSMYLCASSTTGTGMNEQFFGPGTRLTVL.